The rows below give T cell receptor beta chains drawn from one sample of a study of T cell responses to AZD1222 COVID-19 vaccine. The method was immunoSEQ multiplex PCR; TCRdb's version includes in-frame clones alone and lacks a portion of them. The profile shows under 150,000 clones, more than 85% of them singletons. The input for sequencing was peripheral blood, taken on day 0 of AZD1222 vaccination. Receptor source: an adult in good health. Each CDR3 is given with its conserved first and last residue. The D gene is left open where the match is weak. Clone size is not always given. Where it is, it says once, few, many or a class for expanded clones.

J: TRBJ1-2; D: TRBD1; V: TRBV19; size: -; CDR3: CASRTAGTGYGYTF; DNA: TGTGCCAGTAGGACCGCCGGGACAGGGTATGGCTACACCTTC
J: TRBJ1-2; D: TRBD1; V: TRBV7-2; size: -; CDR3: CASRDPGTGVVGYTF; DNA: TGTGCCAGCAGAGATCCCGGGACAGGGGTGGTTGGCTACACCTTC
J: TRBJ1-2; D: TRBD1; V: TRBV7-9; size: -; CDR3: CASSLSQGANYGYTF; DNA: TGTGCCAGCAGCTTATCTCAGGGGGCTAACTATGGCTACACCTTC
J: TRBJ2-1; D: -; V: TRBV6-2/TRBV6-3; size: -; CDR3: CASSPTTGYYEQFF; DNA: TGTGCCAGCAGTCCGACGACAGGATACTATGAGCAGTTCTTC
J: TRBJ2-5; D: -; V: TRBV6-5; size: -; CDR3: CASSHGGPGQETQYF; DNA: TGTGCCAGCAGTCATGGGGGCCCGGGTCAAGAGACCCAGTACTTC
J: TRBJ1-2; D: -; V: TRBV7-9; size: -; CDR3: CASSPGSWGLNGYTF; DNA: TGTGCCAGCAGCCCCGGGTCCTGGGGATTGAATGGCTACACCTTC
J: TRBJ2-5; D: -; V: TRBV30; size: -; CDR3: CAWSAPGHLGRAQYF; DNA: TGTGCCTGGAGTGCCCCCGGACACCTTGGCCGAGCCCAGTACTTC
J: TRBJ2-2; D: -; V: TRBV7-6; size: -; CDR3: CASSLETATTGELFF; DNA: TGTGCCAGCAGCTTAGAGACAGCCACTACCGGGGAGCTGTTTTTT
J: TRBJ1-2; D: -; V: TRBV14; size: -; CDR3: CASSHLGQSNYGYTF; DNA: TGTGCCAGCAGCCACCTAGGACAGTCTAACTATGGCTACACCTTC
J: TRBJ1-2; D: -; V: TRBV12-3/TRBV12-4; size: -; CDR3: CASRSEYGYTF; DNA: TGTGCCAGCAGATCGGAGTATGGCTACACCTTC
J: TRBJ2-2; D: -; V: TRBV14; size: -; CDR3: CASSQEINTGELFF; DNA: TGTGCCAGCAGCCAAGAGATAAACACCGGGGAGCTGTTTTTT
J: TRBJ1-1; D: -; V: TRBV6-5; size: -; CDR3: CASSLTRNTEAFF; DNA: TGTGCCAGCAGCCTAACAAGGAACACTGAAGCTTTCTTT
J: TRBJ2-2; D: TRBD1; V: TRBV18; size: -; CDR3: CASSPLKGALGELFF; DNA: TGTGCCAGCTCACCCTTAAAGGGGGCGCTCGGGGAGCTGTTTTTT
J: TRBJ1-5; D: TRBD1; V: TRBV19; size: -; CDR3: CASRASGGGNQPQHF; DNA: TGTGCCAGTAGGGCCTCAGGGGGAGGCAATCAGCCCCAGCATTTT
J: TRBJ2-7; D: TRBD1; V: TRBV7-9; size: -; CDR3: CASSFGQGYEQYF; DNA: TGTGCCAGCAGCTTCGGACAGGGCTACGAGCAGTACTTC
J: TRBJ1-1; D: -; V: TRBV2; size: -; CDR3: CASRTGLGGMAFF; DNA: TGTGCCAGCAGGACGGGACTTGGAGGGATGGCTTTCTTT
J: TRBJ1-1; D: TRBD1; V: TRBV30; size: -; CDR3: CAWSNTGTGSPAAFF; DNA: TGTGCCTGGAGTAACACCGGGACAGGTTCTCCCGCAGCTTTCTTT
J: TRBJ2-7; D: -; V: TRBV7-2; size: -; CDR3: CASSLQSYATYEQYF; DNA: TGTGCCAGCAGCCTACAGTCTTACGCTACCTACGAGCAGTACTTC
J: TRBJ2-1; D: -; V: TRBV4-3; size: -; CDR3: CASSQGQGHEQFF; DNA: TGCGCCAGCAGCCAAGGGCAGGGTCATGAGCAGTTCTTC
J: TRBJ2-6; D: -; V: TRBV19; size: few; CDR3: CASRGSGANVLTF; DNA: TGTGCCAGTAGAGGATCTGGGGCCAACGTCCTGACTTTC
J: TRBJ2-7; D: -; V: TRBV30; size: few; CDR3: CAWSVLVTGYEQYF; DNA: TGTGCCTGGAGTGTACTGGTGACAGGCTACGAGCAGTACTTC
J: TRBJ1-2; D: -; V: TRBV30; size: -; CDR3: CALLANYGYTF; DNA: TGTGCCCTCCTAGCTAACTATGGCTACACCTTC
J: TRBJ1-4; D: -; V: TRBV14; size: -; CDR3: CASSQMGSSGLFF; DNA: TGTGCCAGCAGCCAGATGGGGAGTTCGGGACTGTTTTTT
J: TRBJ1-2; D: TRBD1; V: TRBV6-2/TRBV6-3; size: -; CDR3: CASSYHSDRAYGYTF; DNA: TGTGCCAGCAGTTACCACTCCGACAGGGCCTATGGCTACACCTTC
J: TRBJ1-1; D: -; V: TRBV6-5; size: -; CDR3: CATKRGGNTEAFF; DNA: TGTGCCACAAAACGGGGGGGAAACACTGAAGCTTTCTTT
J: TRBJ1-6; D: -; V: TRBV12-5; size: -; CDR3: CASGLQPNSPLHF; DNA: TGTGCTAGTGGTTTGCAACCTAATTCACCCCTCCACTTT
J: TRBJ1-2; D: -; V: TRBV5-4; size: -; CDR3: CASSSGYHGYTF; DNA: TGTGCCAGCAGCTCAGGGTACCATGGCTACACCTTC
J: TRBJ1-5; D: -; V: TRBV6-5; size: -; CDR3: CASRDDRNMQPQHF; DNA: TGTGCCAGCAGGGACGACCGAAATATGCAGCCCCAGCATTTT
J: TRBJ1-5; D: -; V: TRBV7-2; size: -; CDR3: CASSLVLGNQPQHF; DNA: TGTGCCAGCAGCTTAGTTCTGGGCAATCAGCCCCAGCATTTT
J: TRBJ2-3; D: TRBD1; V: TRBV6-5; size: -; CDR3: CATWDSLTDTQYF; DNA: TGTGCCACCTGGGACAGCCTCACAGATACGCAGTATTTT
J: TRBJ1-6; D: -; V: TRBV7-8; size: -; CDR3: CASSLVPSYNSPLHF; DNA: TGTGCCAGCAGCTTAGTTCCTTCCTATAATTCACCCCTCCACTTT
J: TRBJ2-7; D: TRBD2; V: TRBV5-1; size: -; CDR3: CASSFGLATDSYEQYF; DNA: TGCGCCAGCAGCTTCGGACTAGCGACCGACTCCTACGAGCAGTACTTC
J: TRBJ1-1; D: -; V: TRBV4-1; size: -; CDR3: CASSPFQGQMNTEAFF; DNA: TGCGCCAGCAGCCCATTCCAGGGGCAAATGAACACTGAAGCTTTCTTT
J: TRBJ1-2; D: -; V: TRBV3-1/TRBV3-2; size: few; CDR3: CASSQGRHTYGYTF; DNA: TGTGCCAGCAGCCAAGGAAGACATACCTATGGCTACACCTTC
J: TRBJ1-5; D: TRBD1; V: TRBV19; size: -; CDR3: CASSPRQGARGQPQHF; DNA: TGTGCCAGTAGTCCCCGACAGGGGGCGCGAGGCCAGCCCCAGCATTTT
J: TRBJ2-5; D: -; V: TRBV30; size: -; CDR3: CAWSVRGETQYF; DNA: TGTGCCTGGAGTGTACGCGGCGAGACCCAGTACTTC
J: TRBJ1-1; D: TRBD1; V: TRBV7-8; size: -; CDR3: CASSFLTGVDTEAFF; DNA: TGTGCCAGCAGCTTTCTGACAGGGGTCGACACTGAAGCTTTCTTT
J: TRBJ2-5; D: TRBD2; V: TRBV7-2; size: -; CDR3: CASSRSGNQETQYF; DNA: TGTGCCAGCAGCCGGAGCGGGAACCAAGAGACCCAGTACTTC
J: TRBJ1-5; D: -; V: TRBV28; size: -; CDR3: CASSLQVVDRPQHF; DNA: TGTGCCAGCAGTTTACAGGTGGTGGACAGGCCCCAGCATTTT
J: TRBJ1-3; D: -; V: TRBV15; size: -; CDR3: CATSRDRAVRSSGNTIYF; DNA: TGTGCCACCAGCAGAGACCGGGCCGTCCGCAGCTCTGGAAACACCATATATTTT
J: TRBJ1-6; D: TRBD1; V: TRBV7-3; size: -; CDR3: CASSQQGNSPLHF; DNA: TGTGCCAGCAGTCAACAGGGGAATTCACCCCTCCACTTT
J: TRBJ2-4; D: TRBD2; V: TRBV28; size: -; CDR3: CASSWTSGIKNIQYF; DNA: TGTGCCAGCAGTTGGACTAGCGGGATTAAAAACATTCAGTACTTC
J: TRBJ1-2; D: -; V: TRBV7-9; size: -; CDR3: CASSLADGISYGYTF; DNA: TGTGCCAGCAGCCTCGCGGACGGAATATCCTATGGCTACACCTTC
J: TRBJ1-1; D: -; V: TRBV4-1; size: -; CDR3: CASSLSWGLDTEAFF; DNA: TGCGCCAGCAGCCTATCCTGGGGGTTAGACACTGAAGCTTTCTTT
J: TRBJ1-2; D: -; V: TRBV27; size: once; CDR3: CASSWSGNYGYTF; DNA: TGTGCCAGCAGTTGGTCAGGCAACTATGGCTACACCTTC
J: TRBJ1-3; D: -; V: TRBV5-1; size: -; CDR3: CASSLTGTPGNTIYF; DNA: TGCGCCAGCAGCTTGACCGGGACACCTGGAAACACCATATATTTT
J: TRBJ2-1; D: TRBD2; V: TRBV5-1; size: -; CDR3: CASSLLRTGGSSYNEQFF; DNA: TGCGCCAGCAGCTTGCTGAGGACGGGAGGGAGCTCCTACAATGAGCAGTTCTTC